This T cell receptor beta chain was found in a study of blood T cell repertoires in COVID-19. In the study overall: Samples representing acute and convalescent COVID-19 were sourced from the United States, Italy and Spain. Sources were T cells, B-cell-depleted T cells, or PBMCs; the material itself was cDNA or gDNA.

The length of the CDR3 is 17 residues. V lost 3 bases to trimming and J lost 4 bases; unmatched junction nucleotides: 11. Germline lookup yields CDR1 SGHRS and CDR2 YFSETQ. How the authors handled the data: Amplification of reference gene primers provided the estimated nucleated cell counts. Using immunoSEQ multiplex PCR, the repertoire was profiled, and TCRdb retains in-frame clones only, with some absent. V and J calls and clone size are copied from that table; D and trimming were computed from the DNA. The sample shows about 310,000 clones, around 86% of them seen only once. The sequence was collected from a man in his fifties or sixties with active or convalescent COVID-19. The specimen sequenced was peripheral blood. The rearrangement joins TRBV5-1 to TRBJ2-1, with TRBD1 matching over 9 bases. The CDR3 nucleotides read TGCGCCAGCAGCTCGACGCCCGAGACAGGGGGTTACAATGAGCAGTTCTTC. Encoded protein: CASSSTPETGGYNEQFF.